This T cell receptor (beta chain) appears in the sequencing data of a study of cytomegalovirus exposure and HLA in healthy donors. 13 Jbeta primers and 60 Vbeta primers were used for the PCR. Produced via immunoSEQ multiplex PCR; TCRdb's table is partial and in-frame only. The sample lists approximately 44,000 clones, approximately 81% occurring once. To note about this clone: The antigen is unknown.

Study-wide results and limits: Clonal expansion, a later analysis showed, was greater in HLA-associated TCR beta chains than in equally common others. The sole available immune exposure information was CMV serostatus.

V dropped 2 bases and J dropped 5; count of bases not matched to a gene: 10. Germline loops: CDR1 MNHEY, CDR2 SVGAGI. CDR3 length: 16 amino acids. Sequencing used PBMCs. The source of this sequence is a man aged 50-60 years in good health and CMV-seronegative. The V and J genes are TRBV6-5 and TRBJ1-2; the match to TRBD1 covers 8 bases. The CDR3 here is CASSYNRQGTGYGYTF. CDR3 nucleotides: TGTGCCAGCAGTTACAACCGACAGGGGACGGGGTATGGCTACACCTTC.